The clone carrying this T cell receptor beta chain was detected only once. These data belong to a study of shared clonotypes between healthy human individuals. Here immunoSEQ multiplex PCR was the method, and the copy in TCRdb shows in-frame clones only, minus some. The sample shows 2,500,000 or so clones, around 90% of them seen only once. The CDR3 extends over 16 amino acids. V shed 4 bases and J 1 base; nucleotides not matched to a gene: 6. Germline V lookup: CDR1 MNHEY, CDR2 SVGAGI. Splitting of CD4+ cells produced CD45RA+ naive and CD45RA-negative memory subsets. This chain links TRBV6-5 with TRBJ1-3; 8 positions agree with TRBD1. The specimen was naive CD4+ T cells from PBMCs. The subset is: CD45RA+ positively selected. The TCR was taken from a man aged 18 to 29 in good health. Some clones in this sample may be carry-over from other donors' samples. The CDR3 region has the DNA TGTGCCAGCAGTTTCCGCAGGGGGCAGTCTGGAAACACCATATATTTT. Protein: CASSFRRGQSGNTIYF.